The T cell receptor (beta chain) described here comes from a study of identical twins. The study, taken as a whole, reports: Weaker excess twin sharing was observed in beta out-of-frame sequences.

This clonotype showed up many times. As yet, its antigen is unknown. Unique molecular identifiers were present on the cDNA, and a universal primer site came from template switching. MiXCR, applied by TCRdb to the 5' RACE reads, yields one record per CDR3 protein. This table holds roughly 690,000 distinct CDR3 sequences, approximately 6.1% found once. The clonotype comes from a man between 18 and 29 years old in good health. The sequencing sample was made of naive T cells sorted from blood.

CDR3 in amino acids: CSAIFMGTGELFF. CDR3 DNA sequence: TGCAGTGCTATTTTTATGGGCACCGGGGAGCTGTTTTTT. The genes are TRBV20-1 and TRBJ2-2, with D unresolved. The germline V and J ends were trimmed by 4 bases and 4 bases, with 10 bases remaining between them. There are 13 residues in the CDR3. Germline V gives CDR1 DFQATT, CDR2 SNEGSKA (reference sequence).